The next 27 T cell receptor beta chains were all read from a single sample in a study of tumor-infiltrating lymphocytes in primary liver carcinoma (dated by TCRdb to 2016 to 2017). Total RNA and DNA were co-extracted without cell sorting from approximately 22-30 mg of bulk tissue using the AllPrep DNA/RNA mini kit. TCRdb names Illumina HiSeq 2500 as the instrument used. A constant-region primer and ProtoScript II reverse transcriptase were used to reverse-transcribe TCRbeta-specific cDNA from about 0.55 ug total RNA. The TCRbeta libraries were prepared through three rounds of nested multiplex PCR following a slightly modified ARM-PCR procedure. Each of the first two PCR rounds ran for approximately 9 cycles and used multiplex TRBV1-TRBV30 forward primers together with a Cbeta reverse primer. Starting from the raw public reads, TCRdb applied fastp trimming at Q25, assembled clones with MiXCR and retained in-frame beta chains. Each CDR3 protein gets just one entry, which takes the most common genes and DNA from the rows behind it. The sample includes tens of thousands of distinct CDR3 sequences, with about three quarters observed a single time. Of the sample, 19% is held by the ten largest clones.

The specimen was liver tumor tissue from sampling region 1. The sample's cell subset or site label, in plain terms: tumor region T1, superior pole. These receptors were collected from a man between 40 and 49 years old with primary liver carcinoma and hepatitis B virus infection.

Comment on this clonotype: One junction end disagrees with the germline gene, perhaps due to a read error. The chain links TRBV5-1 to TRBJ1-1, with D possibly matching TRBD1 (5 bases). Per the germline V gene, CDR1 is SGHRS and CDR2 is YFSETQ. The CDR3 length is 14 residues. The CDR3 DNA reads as TGCGCCAACAGCCCCGGGAGGGGGAACACTGAAGCTTTCTTT. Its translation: CANSPGRGNTEAFF.

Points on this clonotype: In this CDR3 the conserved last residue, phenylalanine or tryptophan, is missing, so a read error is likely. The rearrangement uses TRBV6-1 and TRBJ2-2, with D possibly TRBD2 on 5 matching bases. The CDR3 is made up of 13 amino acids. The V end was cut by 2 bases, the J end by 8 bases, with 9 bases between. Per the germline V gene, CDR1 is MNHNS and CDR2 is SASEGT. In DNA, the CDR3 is TGTGCCAGCAGTGAACACGGGGTAGGGGAGCTGTTTTAT. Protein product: CASSEHGVGELFY.

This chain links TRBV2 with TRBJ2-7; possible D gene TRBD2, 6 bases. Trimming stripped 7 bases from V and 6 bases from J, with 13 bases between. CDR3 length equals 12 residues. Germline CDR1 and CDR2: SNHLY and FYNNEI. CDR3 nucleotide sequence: TGTGCCAGCAAACGGGGGTTCTCCGAGCAGTACTTC. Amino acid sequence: CASKRGFSEQYF.

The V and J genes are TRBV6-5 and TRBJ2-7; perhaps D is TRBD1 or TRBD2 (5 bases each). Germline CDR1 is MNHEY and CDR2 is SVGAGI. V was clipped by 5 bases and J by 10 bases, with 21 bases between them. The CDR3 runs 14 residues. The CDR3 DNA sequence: TGTGCCAGCAGTCCATCCAGGGACGGAGTGGAACAGTACTTC. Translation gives CASSPSRDGVEQYF.

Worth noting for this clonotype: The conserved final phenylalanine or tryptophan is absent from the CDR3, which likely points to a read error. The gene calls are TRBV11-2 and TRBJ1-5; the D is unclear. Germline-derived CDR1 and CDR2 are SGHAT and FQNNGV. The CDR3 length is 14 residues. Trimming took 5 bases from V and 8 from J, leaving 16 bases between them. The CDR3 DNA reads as TGTGCCAGCAGCAGCGAACGGTTTCCCGAGCCCCAGCATTGT. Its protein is CASSSERFPEPQHC.

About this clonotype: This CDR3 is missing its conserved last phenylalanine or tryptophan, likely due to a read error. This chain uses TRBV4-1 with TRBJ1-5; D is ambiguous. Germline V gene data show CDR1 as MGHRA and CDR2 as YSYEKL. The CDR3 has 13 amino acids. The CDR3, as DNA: TGCGCCAGCAGCAAAGAGGGTGCAGCTCCCCAGCATTCT. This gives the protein CASSKEGAAPQHS.

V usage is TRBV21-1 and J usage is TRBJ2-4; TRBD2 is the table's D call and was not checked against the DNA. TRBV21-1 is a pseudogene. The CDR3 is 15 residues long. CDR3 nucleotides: TGTGCCAGCAGCAATGCGGATACTGGAGGTAACATTCAGTACTTC. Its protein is CASSNADTGGNIQYF.

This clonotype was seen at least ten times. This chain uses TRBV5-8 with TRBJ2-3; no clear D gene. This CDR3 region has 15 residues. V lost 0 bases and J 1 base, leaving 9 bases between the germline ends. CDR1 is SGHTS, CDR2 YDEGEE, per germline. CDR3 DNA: TGTGCCAGCAGCTTGGAGGGTACGGGCACAGATACGCAGTATTTT. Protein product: CASSLEGTGTDTQYF.

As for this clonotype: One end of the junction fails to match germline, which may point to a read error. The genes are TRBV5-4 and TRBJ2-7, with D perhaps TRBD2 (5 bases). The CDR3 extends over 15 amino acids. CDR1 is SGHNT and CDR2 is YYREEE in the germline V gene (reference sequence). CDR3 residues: CGSCLGGFEVGEQYF. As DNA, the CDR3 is TGTGGCAGCTGCTTGGGCGGGTTTGAGGTTGGCGAGCAGTACTTC.

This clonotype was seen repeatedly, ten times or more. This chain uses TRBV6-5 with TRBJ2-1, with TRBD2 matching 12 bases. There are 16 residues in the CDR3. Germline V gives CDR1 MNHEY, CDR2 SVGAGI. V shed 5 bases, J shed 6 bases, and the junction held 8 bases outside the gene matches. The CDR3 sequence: CASSTARLAGANEQFF. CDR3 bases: TGTGCCAGCAGTACGGCTCGACTAGCGGGAGCCAATGAGCAGTTCTTC.

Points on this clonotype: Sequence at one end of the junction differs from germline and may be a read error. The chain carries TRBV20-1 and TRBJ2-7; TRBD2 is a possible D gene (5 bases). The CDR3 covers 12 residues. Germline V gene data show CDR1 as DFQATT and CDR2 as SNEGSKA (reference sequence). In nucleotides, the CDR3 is TGCAATGCTAGAGGTGAGGGTTTCGAGCAGTACTTC. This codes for CNARGEGFEQYF.

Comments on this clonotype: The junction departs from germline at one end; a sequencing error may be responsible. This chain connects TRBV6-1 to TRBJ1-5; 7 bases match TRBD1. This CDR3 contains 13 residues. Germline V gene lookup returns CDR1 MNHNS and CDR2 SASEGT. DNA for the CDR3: TGTGCCAACACAGGGCAGGGGGTACAGCCCCAGCACTTT. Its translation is CANTGQGVQPQHF.

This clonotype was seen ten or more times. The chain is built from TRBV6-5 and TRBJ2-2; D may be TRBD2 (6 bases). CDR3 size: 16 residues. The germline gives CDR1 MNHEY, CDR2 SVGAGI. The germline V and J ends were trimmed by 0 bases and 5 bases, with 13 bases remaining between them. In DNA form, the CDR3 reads TGTGCCAGCAGTTACTCGGACTACACGGGGACCGGGGAGCTGTTTTTT. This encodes CASSYSDYTGTGELFF.

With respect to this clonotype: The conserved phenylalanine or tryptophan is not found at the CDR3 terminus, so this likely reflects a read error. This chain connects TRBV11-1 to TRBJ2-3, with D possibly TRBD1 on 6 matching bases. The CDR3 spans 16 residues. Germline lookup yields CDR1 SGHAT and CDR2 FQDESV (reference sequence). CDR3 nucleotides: TGTGCCATCGGCCGCAGGGGTCGCTACCCCACAAATACGCAGTATCTT. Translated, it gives CAIGRRGRYPTNTQYL.

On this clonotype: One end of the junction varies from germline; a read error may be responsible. The chain's CDR3 is CASSLTSGTEELFF. CDR3 sequence (DNA): TGTGCCAGCAGCTTAACTAGCGGGACCGAGGAGTTGTTTTTT. The chain uses TRBV5-4 and TRBJ2-2, with 10 bases fitting TRBD2. CDR3 length: 14 residues. Germline V gene sequence: CDR1 SGHNT, CDR2 YYREEE (reference sequence).

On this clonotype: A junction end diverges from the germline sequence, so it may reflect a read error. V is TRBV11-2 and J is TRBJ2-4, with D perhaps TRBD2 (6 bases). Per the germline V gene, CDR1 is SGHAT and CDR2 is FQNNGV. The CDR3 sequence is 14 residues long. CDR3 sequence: CASSPQRGWDVQYF. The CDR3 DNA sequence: TGTGCCAGCAGTCCCCAACGGGGGTGGGACGTTCAATACTTC.

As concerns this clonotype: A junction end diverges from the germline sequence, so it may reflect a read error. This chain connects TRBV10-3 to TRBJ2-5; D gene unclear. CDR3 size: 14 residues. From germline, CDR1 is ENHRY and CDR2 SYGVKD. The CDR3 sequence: CAINESYSQETQYF. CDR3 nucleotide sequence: TGTGCCATCAATGAGTCATACAGTCAAGAGACCCAGTACTTC.

CDR3 in DNA: TGTGCCAGCTCACCCGGGGTCCCCTACAATGAGCAGTTCTTC. This gives the protein CASSPGVPYNEQFF. The V gene is TRBV18, the J gene TRBJ2-1; tentatively, D is TRBD2 (5 bases). Germline CDR1 reads KGHSH; CDR2 reads LQKENI. This CDR3 region has 14 residues. V was trimmed by 3 bases and J by 2 bases, leaving 8 bases between them.

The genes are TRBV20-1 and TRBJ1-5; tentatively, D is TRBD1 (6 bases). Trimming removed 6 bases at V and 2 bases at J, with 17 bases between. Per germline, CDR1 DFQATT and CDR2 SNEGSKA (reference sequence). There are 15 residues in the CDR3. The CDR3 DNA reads TGCAGTGCCATCCCAGGGGACGTTGGCAATCAGCCCCAGCATTTT. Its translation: CSAIPGDVGNQPQHF.

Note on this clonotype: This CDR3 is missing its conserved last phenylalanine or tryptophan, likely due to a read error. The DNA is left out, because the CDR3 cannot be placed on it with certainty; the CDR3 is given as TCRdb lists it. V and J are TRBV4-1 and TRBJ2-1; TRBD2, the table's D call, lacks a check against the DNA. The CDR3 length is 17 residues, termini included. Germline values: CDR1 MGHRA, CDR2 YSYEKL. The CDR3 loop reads CASGQKVLTGGLSERLL.

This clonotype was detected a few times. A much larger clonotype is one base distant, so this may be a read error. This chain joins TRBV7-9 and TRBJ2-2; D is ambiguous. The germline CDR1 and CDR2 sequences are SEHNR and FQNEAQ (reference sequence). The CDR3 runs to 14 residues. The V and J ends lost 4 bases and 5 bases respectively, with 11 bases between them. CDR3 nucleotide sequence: TGTGCCAGCAGCTCAGGCAGTTTGACCGGGGAGCTGTTTTTT. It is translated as CASSSGSLTGELFF.

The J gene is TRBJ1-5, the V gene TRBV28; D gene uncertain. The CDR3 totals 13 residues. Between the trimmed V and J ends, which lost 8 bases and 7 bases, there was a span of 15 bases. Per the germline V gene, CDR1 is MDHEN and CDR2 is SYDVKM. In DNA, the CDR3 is TGTGCCAGCCTTGAAGACGGTTGGCAGCCCCAGCATTTT. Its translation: CASLEDGWQPQHF.

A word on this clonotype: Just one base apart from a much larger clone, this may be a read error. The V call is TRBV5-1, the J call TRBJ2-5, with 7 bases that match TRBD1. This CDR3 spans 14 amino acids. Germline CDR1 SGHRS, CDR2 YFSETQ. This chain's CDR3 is CATSWGQTQETQYF. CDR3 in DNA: TGCGCCACCAGCTGGGGACAGACTCAAGAGACCCAGTACTTC. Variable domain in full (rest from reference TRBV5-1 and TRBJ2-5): KAGVTQTPRYLIKTRGQQVTLSCSPISGHRSVSWYQQTPGQGLQFLFEYFSETQRNKGNFPGRFSGRQFSNSRSEMNVSTLELGDSALYLCATSWGQTQETQYFGPGTRLLVL.

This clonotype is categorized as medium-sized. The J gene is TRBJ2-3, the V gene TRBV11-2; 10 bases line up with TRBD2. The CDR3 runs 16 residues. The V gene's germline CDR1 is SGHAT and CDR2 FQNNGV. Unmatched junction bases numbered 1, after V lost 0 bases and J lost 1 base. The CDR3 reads CASSLEGTSGTDTQYF. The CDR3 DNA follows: TGTGCCAGCAGCTTAGAAGGGACTAGCGGCACAGATACGCAGTATTTT.

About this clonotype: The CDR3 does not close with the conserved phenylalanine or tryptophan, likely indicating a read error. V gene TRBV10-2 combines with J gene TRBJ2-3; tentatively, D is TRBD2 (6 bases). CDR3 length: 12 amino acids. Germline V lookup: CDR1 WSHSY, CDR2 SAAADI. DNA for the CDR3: TGCGCCAGCGGGAGGAGCACAAATACGCAGTATCTT. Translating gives CASGRSTNTQYL.

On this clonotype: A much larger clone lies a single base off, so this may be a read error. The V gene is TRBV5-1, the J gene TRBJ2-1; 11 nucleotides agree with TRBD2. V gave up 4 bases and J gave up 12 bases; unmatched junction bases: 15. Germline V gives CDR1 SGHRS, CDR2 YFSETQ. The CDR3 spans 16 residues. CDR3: CASSPLLAGDSSGQFF. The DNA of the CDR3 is TGCGCCAGCAGCCCCTTACTAGCGGGAGATTCAAGTGGGCAGTTCTTC.

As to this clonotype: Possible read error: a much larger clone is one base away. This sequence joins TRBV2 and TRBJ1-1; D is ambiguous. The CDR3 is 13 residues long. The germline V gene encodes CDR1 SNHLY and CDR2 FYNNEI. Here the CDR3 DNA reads TGTGTCAGCAGTGTACTGGGGAACACTGAAGCTTTCTTT. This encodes CVSSVLGNTEAFF.